This entry lists 3 T cell receptor beta chains sequenced from one sample in a study of shared clonotypes between healthy human individuals. Generated by immunoSEQ multiplex PCR, the TCRdb table keeps only in-frame clones and is missing some. This sample has 450,000 to 500,000 clones, with roughly 78% found just once. Sample: PBMCs. The source of these receptors is a woman aged 40 to 49 in good health. Some clones in this sample may be carry-over from other donors' samples.

The chain recombines TRBV2 with TRBJ2-4; tentatively, D is TRBD1 or TRBD2 (6 bases each). V dropped 6 bases and J dropped 7 bases, with 16 bases sitting between them. The CDR3 totals 14 residues. CDR1 and CDR2 (germline): SNHLY, FYNNEI. The CDR3 loop reads CASRVERGRNIQYF. CDR3 coding DNA: TGTGCCAGCAGAGTCGAAAGGGGGAGGAACATTCAGTACTTC. Together with reference TRBV2 and TRBJ2-4, the CDR3 gives the full variable domain: EPEVTQTPSHQVTQMGQEVILRCVPISNHLYFYWYRQILGQKVEFLVSFYNNEISEKSEIFDDQFSVERPDGSNFTLKIRSTKLEDSAMYFCASRVERGRNIQYFGAGTRLSVL.

As regards this clone: Other DNA sequences in the same sample also yield this CDR3. This chain uses TRBV5-1 with TRBJ2-1, with 13 bases lining up with TRBD2. The CDR3 is 15 residues long. Germline CDR1 reads SGHRS; CDR2 reads YFSETQ. Trimming removed 0 bases from V and 7 bases from J; junction bases left unmatched: 1. CDR3 sequence reads: CASSLALAGGNEQFF. The CDR3 DNA reads as TGCGCCAGCAGCTTGGCACTAGCGGGAGGGAATGAGCAGTTCTTC.

The chain carries TRBV11-3 and TRBJ1-1, with a possible D match to TRBD1 (5 bases). V lost 1 base and J 11 bases, leaving 14 bases between the germline ends. CDR3 size: 13 residues. Germline V gene data show CDR1 as SGHNT and CDR2 as YENEEA. The CDR3 nucleotides are TGTGCCAGCAGCTTAGCCTGGACAACCGTTGCTTTCTTT. It specifies CASSLAWTTVAFF.